This T cell receptor (beta chain) was identified in a study of PD-L1 blockade in urothelial cancer. The wider study: Patients' prior chemotherapy regimens numbered 0 to 3. Researchers looked at the blood 3 weeks (second dose) and 6 weeks after treatment began.

Time point meaning: pretreatment peripheral blood. V was shortened by 4 bases and J by 3 bases, with 9 bases between the two germline ends. The CDR3 sequence is 14 residues long. Per germline, CDR1 SNHLY and CDR2 FYNNEI. Libraries were prepared by immunoSEQ multiplex PCR; TCRdb keeps only in-frame clonotypes and omits some of them. The table has 50,000 to 65,000 clones, about 76% seen once. The chain employs TRBV2 and TRBJ1-4; TRBD1 is a possible D gene (5 bases). The material was PBMCs, obtained around atezolizumab (anti-PD-L1) treatment. The receptor's source is a man in his 70s with urothelial cancer. CDR3 sequence: CASSVEGANEKLFF. The CDR3 coding sequence is TGTGCCAGCAGTGTAGAAGGGGCTAATGAAAAACTGTTTTTT.